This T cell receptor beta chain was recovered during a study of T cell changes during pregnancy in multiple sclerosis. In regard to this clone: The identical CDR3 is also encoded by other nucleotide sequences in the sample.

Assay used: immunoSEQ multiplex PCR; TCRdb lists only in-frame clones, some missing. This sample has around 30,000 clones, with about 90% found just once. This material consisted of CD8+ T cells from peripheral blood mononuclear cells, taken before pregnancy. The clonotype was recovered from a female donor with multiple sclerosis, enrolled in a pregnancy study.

This CDR3 is CASSLSRGSGANVLTF. As DNA, the CDR3 is TGCGCCAGCAGCCTCTCCAGGGGGTCCGGGGCCAACGTCCTGACTTTC. The chain carries TRBV4-3 and TRBJ2-6; 7 nucleotides match TRBD1. CDR1 LGHNA and CDR2 YSLEER come from the germline V gene. Losses at the gene ends were 4 bases for V and 4 bases for J; bases not matched to a gene: 7. The length of the CDR3 is 16 residues.